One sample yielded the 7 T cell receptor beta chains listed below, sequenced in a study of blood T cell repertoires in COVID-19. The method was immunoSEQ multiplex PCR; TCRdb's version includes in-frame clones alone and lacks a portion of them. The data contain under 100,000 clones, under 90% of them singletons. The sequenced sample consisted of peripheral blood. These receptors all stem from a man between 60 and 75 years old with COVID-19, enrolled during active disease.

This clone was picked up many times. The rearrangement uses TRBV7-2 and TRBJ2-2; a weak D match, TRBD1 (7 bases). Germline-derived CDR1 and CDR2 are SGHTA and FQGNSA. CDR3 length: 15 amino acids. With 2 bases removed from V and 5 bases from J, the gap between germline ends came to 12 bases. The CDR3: CASSLRQGGTGELFF. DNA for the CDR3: TGTGCCAGCAGCTTAAGACAGGGAGGAACCGGGGAGCTGTTTTTT.

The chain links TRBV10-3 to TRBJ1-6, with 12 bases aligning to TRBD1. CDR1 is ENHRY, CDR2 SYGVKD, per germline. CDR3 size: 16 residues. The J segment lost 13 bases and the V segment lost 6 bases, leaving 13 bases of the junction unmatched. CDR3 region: CAISPGQGAAARPLHF. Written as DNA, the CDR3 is TGTGCCATCAGCCCGGGACAGGGGGCCGCGGCCAGGCCCCTCCACTTT.

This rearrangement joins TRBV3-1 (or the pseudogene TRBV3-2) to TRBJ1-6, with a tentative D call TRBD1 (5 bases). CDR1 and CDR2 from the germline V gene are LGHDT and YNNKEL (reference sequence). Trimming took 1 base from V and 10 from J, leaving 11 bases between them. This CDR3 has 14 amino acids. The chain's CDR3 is CASSQVGVGSPLHF. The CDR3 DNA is TGTGCCAGCAGCCAAGTAGGGGTAGGGTCACCCCTCCACTTT.

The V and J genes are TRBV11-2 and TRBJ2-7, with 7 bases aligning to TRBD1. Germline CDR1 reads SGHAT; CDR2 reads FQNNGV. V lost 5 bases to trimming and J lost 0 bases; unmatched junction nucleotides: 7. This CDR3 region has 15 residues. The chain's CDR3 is CASSRDSLSSYEQYF. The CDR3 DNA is TGTGCCAGCAGCCGGGACAGCCTCAGCTCCTACGAGCAGTACTTC.

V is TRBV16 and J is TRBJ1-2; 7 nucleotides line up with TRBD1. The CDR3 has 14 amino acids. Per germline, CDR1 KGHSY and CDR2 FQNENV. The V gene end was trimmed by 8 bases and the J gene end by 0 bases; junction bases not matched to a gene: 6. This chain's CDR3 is CASAAGQSNYGYTF. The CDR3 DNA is TGTGCCAGCGCCGCGGGACAGTCTAACTATGGCTACACCTTC. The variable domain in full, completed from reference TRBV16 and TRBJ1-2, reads GEEVAQTPKHLVRGEGQKAKLYCAPIKGHSYVFWYQQVLKNEFKFLISFQNENVFDETGMPKERFSAKCLPNSPCSLEIQATKLEDSAVYFCASAAGQSNYGYTFGSGTRLTVV.

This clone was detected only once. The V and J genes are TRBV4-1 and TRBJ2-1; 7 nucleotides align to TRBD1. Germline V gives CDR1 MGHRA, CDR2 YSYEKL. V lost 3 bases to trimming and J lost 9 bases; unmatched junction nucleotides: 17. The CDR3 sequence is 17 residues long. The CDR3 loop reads CASSHPLGQAVVGEQFF. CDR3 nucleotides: TGCGCCAGCAGCCATCCACTCGGACAGGCAGTCGTAGGTGAGCAGTTCTTC.

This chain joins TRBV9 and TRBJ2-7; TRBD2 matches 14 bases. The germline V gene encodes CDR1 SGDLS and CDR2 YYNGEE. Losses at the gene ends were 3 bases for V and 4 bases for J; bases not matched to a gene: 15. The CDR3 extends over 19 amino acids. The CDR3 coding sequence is TGTGCCAGCAGCGCCGGGACTAGCGGGAGCAACCAAGCCCCTTACGAGCAGTACTTC. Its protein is CASSAGTSGSNQAPYEQYF.